This T cell receptor beta chain was recovered during a study of T cells in Graves' hyperthyroidism and ophthalmopathy. As for the study in general: Peripheral blood specimens were obtained at initial diagnosis, prior to any treatment. Study conclusions and caveats: Most thyroid clonotypes that were expanded above 0.001 also turned up in blood. Ophthalmopathy and stable hyperthyroidism were separated by a 13 V-J model.

TCR beta CDR3 region amplification was performed from RNA transcripts. TCR CDR3 underwent first-round RT-PCR with the HTBI primer set. TCRdb reanalysed the multiplex PCR reads using MiXCR and keeps one entry per CDR3 protein. This repertoire shows a few hundred thousand distinct CDR3 sequences, around a sixth found once; its top ten account for 25% to 30%. V lost 6 bases, J lost 7 bases, and 15 bases lay in between. The CDR3 runs 13 residues. Germline CDR1 MDHEN, CDR2 SYDVKM. Many counts were recorded for this clonotype. Its matching antigen is unknown. This sample holds PBMCs from about 9.3 ml fresh peripheral blood.

Material: blood. This sequence was found in a woman aged 18-30 years with Graves' hyperthyroidism that later progressed to Graves' ophthalmopathy. The chain employs TRBV28 and TRBJ1-2; D possibly corresponds to TRBD1 (5 bases). CDR3 nucleotide sequence: TGTGCCAGCAGCGTAACAGTGAGGGGTGGCTACACCTTC. Protein: CASSVTVRGGYTF.